This TCR beta chain was captured in a study of shared clonotypes between healthy human individuals. The wider study: Contributing individuals were a couple of females and a few males aged 18 to 49. Three CD4 naive, three CD4 memory, two CD8 naive and one CD8 memory plate were used per donor. General study findings and limits: Non-shared clonotypes showed lower generation probabilities than clonotypes common to all four donors.

Germline CDR1 SGHRS, CDR2 YFSETQ. V was pared by 5 bases and J by 11 bases, with 16 bases between. This CDR3 has 12 amino acids. Several immunoSEQ plates held equal portions of the genomic DNA taken from each subset. Here immunoSEQ multiplex PCR was the method, and the copy in TCRdb shows in-frame clones only, minus some. Of 600,000 to 800,000 clones listed, 72% are singletons. As to this clone: Antigen unknown.

The sample was memory CD4+ T cells sorted from blood. Subset: CD45RA-negative fraction. This rearrangement joins TRBV5-1 to TRBJ1-1, with D perhaps TRBD1 (5 bases). The clonotype was recovered from a woman aged 30 to 39 in good health. CDR3: CASRSEGQVAFF. The CDR3 DNA reads as TGCGCCAGCAGGTCCGAGGGGCAGGTTGCTTTCTTT.